These 26 T cell receptor beta chains were sequenced from one sample in a study of T cell responses to AZD1222 COVID-19 vaccine. Produced via immunoSEQ multiplex PCR; TCRdb's table is partial and in-frame only. The sample comprises some 110,000 clones, about 86% of which are singletons, and about 10% rests with the top ten. The specimen comprised peripheral blood, sampled on day 0 of AZD1222 vaccination. Every receptor here comes from an adult in good health.

The chain combines TRBV11-3 with TRBJ2-3, with 12 bases fitting TRBD2. CDR1 is SGHNT and CDR2 is YENEEA in the germline V gene. The CDR3 runs to 15 residues. V trimming: 5 bases; J trimming: 3 bases; junction bases outside the gene matches: 3. Here the CDR3 DNA reads TGTGCCAGCAGCCACGGGACTAGCGGGACAGATACGCAGTATTTT. It translates to CASSHGTSGTDTQYF.

The V gene is TRBV11-3, the J gene TRBJ2-1, with 11 bases identical to TRBD2. Germline assignment: CDR1 SGHNT and CDR2 YENEEA. With V trimmed by 1 base and J by 5 bases, 7 bases remained unmatched. The CDR3 is 17 residues long. The CDR3 loop is CASSLGVAGGLHNEQFF. CDR3 nucleotide sequence: TGTGCCAGCAGCTTAGGGGTAGCGGGGGGGCTACACAATGAGCAGTTCTTC.

V is TRBV3-1 (or the pseudogene TRBV3-2) and J is TRBJ1-3; D perhaps matches TRBD1 (5 bases). V lost 2 bases and J lost 8, with 13 bases in between. The CDR3 has 14 amino acids. In germline, CDR1 is LGHDT, CDR2 YNNKEL (reference sequence). The CDR3 here is CASSQRSVGDTIYF. CDR3 nucleotide sequence: TGTGCCAGCAGCCAAAGATCGGTGGGGGACACCATATATTTT.

This sequence joins TRBV7-2 and TRBJ2-1, with 11 bases aligning to TRBD2. The CDR3 loop spans 17 amino acids. After removal of 4 bases from V and 3 bases from J, the junction contained 8 bases not matched to a gene. Per the germline V gene, CDR1 is SGHTA and CDR2 is FQGNSA. In DNA form, the CDR3 reads TGTGCCAGCAGCTCCCGAGCGGGACTAGCGGTCTACAATGAGCAGTTCTTC. It is translated as CASSSRAGLAVYNEQFF.

The rearrangement joins TRBV24-1 to TRBJ2-1; 11 bases are a match to TRBD2. The V gene's germline CDR1 is KGHDR and CDR2 SFDVKD. Trimming at V came to 4 bases and at J to 2 bases, leaving 6 bases not matched to a gene. The CDR3 covers 17 residues. The CDR3, as DNA: TGTGCCACCAGTGACAACCAGGGACTAGCGGCCTACAATGAGCAGTTCTTC. Its protein is CATSDNQGLAAYNEQFF.

This chain joins TRBV7-8 and TRBJ2-7; D uncertain. Germline values: CDR1 SGHVS, CDR2 FQNEAQ. Between the trimmed V and J ends, which lost 5 bases and 4 bases, there was a span of 9 bases. CDR3 length: 12 residues. The CDR3 spells CASSRERYEQYF. The CDR3, as DNA: TGTGCCAGCAGCCGTGAGAGGTACGAGCAGTACTTC.

This chain uses TRBV7-3 with TRBJ1-2, with TRBD1 matching over 8 bases. The CDR3 covers 14 residues. J gave up 8 bases and V 1 base, and 6 bases lay outside the gene matches. The germline CDR1 and CDR2 sequences are SGHTA and FQGTGA. In DNA form, the CDR3 reads TGTGCCAGCAGCTTAAGGAGGACAGGGACCGGCTACACCTTC. Amino acids: CASSLRRTGTGYTF.

The V and J genes are TRBV7-9 and TRBJ1-6; 7 positions agree with TRBD1. V shed 4 bases, J shed 3 bases, and the junction held 15 bases outside the gene matches. This CDR3 is 19 amino acids long. Germline assignment: CDR1 SEHNR and CDR2 FQNEAQ (reference sequence). The CDR3 region is CASSSDRDHRRGYNSPLHF. The DNA of the CDR3 is TGTGCCAGCAGCTCCGACAGGGACCACCGGAGGGGCTATAATTCACCCCTCCACTTT.

The gene calls are TRBV11-3 and TRBJ2-3, with 8 positions matching TRBD1. The trim removed 4 bases at V and 4 bases at J, leaving 10 bases unmatched. The CDR3 extends over 16 amino acids. From germline, CDR1 is SGHNT and CDR2 YENEEA. CDR3 bases: TGTGCCAGCAGCTCTACACAGGGGGTGCGCGCAGATACGCAGTATTTT. Amino acids: CASSSTQGVRADTQYF.

This clone has just one count. The DNA of the CDR3 is TGTGCCAGTAGTATTGGGGGGTGGAGCACTGAAGCTTTCTTT. As protein: CASSIGGWSTEAFF. The gene calls are TRBV19 and TRBJ1-1; possible D gene TRBD1, 5 bases. Per the germline V gene, CDR1 is LNHDA and CDR2 is SQIVND (reference sequence). V shed 3 bases and J shed 4 bases, with 12 bases lying between them. There are 14 residues in the CDR3. Full variable domain (outside the CDR3, taken from reference TRBV19 and TRBJ1-1): DGGITQSPKYLFRKEGQNVTLSCEQNLNHDAMYWYRQDPGQGLRLIYYSQIVNDFQKGDIAEGYSVSREKKESFPLTVTSAQKNPTAFYLCASSIGGWSTEAFFGQGTRLTVV.

The chain is built from TRBV6-6 and TRBJ2-7, with 8 bases matching TRBD1. After removal of 8 bases from V and 5 bases from J, the junction contained 8 bases not matched to a gene. Germline V gene sequence: CDR1 MNHNY, CDR2 SVGAGI (reference sequence). The CDR3 is made up of 13 amino acids. Here the CDR3 DNA reads TGTGCCAGCCGCGGGGCAGGGGGCAACGAGCAGTACTTC. It encodes CASRGAGGNEQYF.

The V gene is TRBV7-9, the J gene TRBJ1-2; D gene ambiguous. Germline V gene sequence: CDR1 SEHNR, CDR2 FQNEAQ (reference sequence). V was cut by 0 bases and J by 2 bases, with 10 bases left in between. There are 15 residues in the CDR3. The CDR3 DNA reads as TGTGCCAGCAGCTTAGCCGGGGTCGGGAACTATGGCTACACCTTC. Protein: CASSLAGVGNYGYTF.

This clone was seen a single time. The chain carries TRBV3-1 (or the pseudogene TRBV3-2) and TRBJ1-2, with D hard to call. The CDR3 contains 14 residues. Trimming left V 1 base short and J 3 bases short, with 9 bases between. The germline V gene encodes CDR1 LGHDT and CDR2 YNNKEL (reference sequence). CDR3 residues: CASSQVRFDYGYTF. The CDR3, as DNA: TGTGCCAGCAGCCAAGTCAGGTTTGACTATGGCTACACCTTC.

The chain combines TRBV5-6 with TRBJ2-3; D unresolved. Per germline, CDR1 SGHDT and CDR2 YYEEEE. Between the trimmed V and J ends, which lost 2 bases and 3 bases, there was a span of 10 bases. The CDR3 totals 14 residues. DNA for the CDR3: TGTGCCAGCAGCTTTGGACCTTTGACAGATACGCAGTATTTT. Its protein is CASSFGPLTDTQYF.

The chain is built from TRBV10-3 and TRBJ1-6, with 10 bases lining up with TRBD1. Germline trimming cut 8 bases from V and 7 bases from J; bases unmatched to any gene: 5. In germline, CDR1 is ENHRY, CDR2 SYGVKD. This CDR3 has 14 residues. CDR3 amino acids: CAIQPGQGNSPLHF. Written as DNA, the CDR3 is TGTGCCATCCAACCGGGACAGGGGAATTCACCCCTCCACTTT.

The gene calls are TRBV11-2 and TRBJ2-3, with unresolved D. Germline values: CDR1 SGHAT, CDR2 FQNNGV. Trimming stripped 1 base from V and 3 bases from J, with 5 bases between. The CDR3 totals 13 residues. The CDR3 here is CASSLAHTDTQYF. The CDR3 nucleotides are TGTGCCAGCAGCTTAGCCCATACAGATACGCAGTATTTT.

This clone came up a few times. The V and J genes are TRBV27 and TRBJ2-7; TRBD2 matches at 7 bases. V dropped 2 bases and J dropped 4; count of bases not matched to a gene: 5. Germline V lookup: CDR1 MNHEY, CDR2 SMNVEV (reference sequence). The CDR3 covers 14 residues. CDR3 nucleotide sequence: TGTGCCAGCAGTTTAGGCGGGAGTGGTTACGAGCAGTACTTC. This translates into CASSLGGSGYEQYF.

The chain links TRBV7-2 to TRBJ1-4; D is undetermined. Per germline, CDR1 SGHTA and CDR2 FQGNSA. The CDR3 sequence is 14 residues long. The V gene lost 2 bases and the J gene lost 5 bases, with 9 bases spanning the gap. The CDR3 sequence: CASSLSRENEKLFF. DNA of the CDR3: TGTGCCAGCAGCTTATCGAGAGAAAATGAAAAACTGTTTTTT.

The CDR3 sequence: CASSPPLAGPGEQFF. CDR3 nucleotide sequence: TGTGCCAGCAGCCCCCCCCTAGCGGGGCCGGGCGAGCAGTTCTTC. The chain couples TRBV6-2 or TRBV6-3 to TRBJ2-1; TRBD2 matches 9 bases. The ends lost 6 bases at V and 10 bases at J; junction bases unmatched: 13. From germline, CDR1 is MNHEY and CDR2 SVGEGT. There are 15 residues in the CDR3.

The chain joins TRBV6-5 to TRBJ1-3; no clear D. V lost 6 bases, J lost 4 bases, and 7 bases lay in between. Germline values: CDR1 MNHEY, CDR2 SVGAGI. This CDR3 is built from 12 residues. The CDR3 sequence: CASRWRGNTIYF. The CDR3 coding sequence is TGTGCCAGCAGATGGCGAGGAAACACCATATATTTT.

The V and J genes are TRBV15 and TRBJ1-1, with 12 bases lining up with TRBD1. Germline CDR1 is LNHNV and CDR2 is YYDKDF (reference sequence). The CDR3 sequence is 19 residues long. The trim removed 5 bases at V and 3 bases at J, leaving 16 bases unmatched. The CDR3 DNA reads as TGTGCCACCAGCGGTGGGTATGCCGGGACAGGGGGCATAGACACTGAAGCTTTCTTT. This sequence encodes CATSGGYAGTGGIDTEAFF.

Only one count was recorded for this clone. The chain recombines TRBV7-9 with TRBJ1-2; TRBD1 agrees at 8 bases. The CDR3 contains 16 residues. Germline lookup yields CDR1 SEHNR and CDR2 FQNEAQ (reference sequence). The junction had 5 bases not matched to a gene; V was cut back by 2 bases and J by 0 bases. The CDR3 region is CASSLLDREPNYGYTF. The CDR3 DNA reads as TGTGCCAGCAGCTTACTGGACAGGGAACCTAACTATGGCTACACCTTC.

The rearrangement joins TRBV25-1 to TRBJ1-2, with a possible D match to TRBD1 (6 bases). The CDR3 has 14 amino acids. Per the germline V gene, CDR1 is MGHDK and CDR2 is SYGVNS. The V gene lost 0 bases and the J gene lost 7 bases, with 12 bases spanning the gap. CDR3 amino acids: CASSEYLTGSGYTF. CDR3 coding DNA: TGTGCCAGCAGTGAATATCTTACAGGGTCTGGCTACACCTTC.

The rearrangement joins TRBV5-1 to TRBJ1-2; perhaps TRBD1 as D (5 bases). CDR3 length: 13 amino acids. V lost 0 bases and J lost 6, with 9 bases in between. The germline V gene has CDR1 SGHRS and CDR2 YFSETQ. The CDR3 nucleotides are TGCGCCAGCAGCTTGGAAGGGACGAATGGCTACACCTTC. This codes for CASSLEGTNGYTF.

This chain links TRBV7-2 with TRBJ2-5, with 9 nucleotides matching TRBD2. V dropped 6 bases and J dropped 2; count of bases not matched to a gene: 4. CDR3 length equals 14 residues. Looked up from germline, CDR1 is SGHTA and CDR2 is FQGNSA. CDR3 nucleotide sequence: TGTGCCAGCAGTTTTACTAGCGGGCAAGAGACCCAGTACTTC. It is translated as CASSFTSGQETQYF.

V is TRBV12-3 or TRBV12-4 and J is TRBJ1-6; unclear D gene. With 2 bases removed from V and 9 bases from J, the gap between germline ends came to 8 bases. The CDR3 is 13 residues long. For the CDR3, the DNA is TGTGCCAGCAGTTTAATAGGGTTTTCACCCCTCCACTTT. It is translated as CASSLIGFSPLHF.